Below, 28 T cell receptor beta chains from the same sample are listed, as sequenced in a study of graft-versus-host responses after intestinal transplantation. Data came from immunoSEQ multiplex PCR; TCRdb stores just in-frame clones and leaves some out. Of over 75,000 clones in the sample, about 82% are singletons; the top ten hold more than 1.4%. Source: PBMCs, taken 255 days after intestinal transplant. Every receptor here comes from a human patient who received an intestinal transplant, so some T cells may come from the graft donor.

The rearrangement joins TRBV12-5 to TRBJ1-2, with 7 bases identical to TRBD1. The germline gives CDR1 LGHNT, CDR2 FRNRAP. V lost 2 bases, J lost 3 bases, and 3 bases stayed unmatched. The CDR3 is 14 amino acids. This CDR3 reads CASGLTQGDYGYTF. As DNA, the CDR3 is TGTGCTAGTGGTTTGACCCAGGGGGACTATGGCTACACCTTC. Looking up the rest from reference TRBV12-5 and TRBJ1-2 gives the full variable domain: DARVTQTPRHKVTEMGQEVTMRCQPILGHNTVFWYRQTMMQGLELLAYFRNRAPLDDSGMPKDRFSAEMPDATLATLKIQPSEPRDSAVYFCASGLTQGDYGYTFGSGTRLTVV.

This rearrangement joins TRBV5-8 to TRBJ1-5; D may be TRBD1 (6 bases). V was cut by 5 bases and J by 4 bases, with 10 bases left in between. The CDR3 loop spans 13 amino acids. The germline gives CDR1 SGHTS, CDR2 YDEGEE. In DNA, the CDR3 is TGTGCCAGCAGAAACAGGGTTAATCAGCCCCAGCATTTT. This sequence encodes CASRNRVNQPQHF.

The gene calls are TRBV9 and TRBJ1-6; no definite D call. Trimming removed 0 bases from V and 7 bases from J, with 8 bases in between. Germline-derived CDR1 and CDR2 are SGDLS and YYNGEE. This CDR3 is built from 14 residues. In DNA form, the CDR3 reads TGTGCCAGCAGCGTAGAAAGCAGGAATTCACCCCTCCACTTT. Translating it yields CASSVESRNSPLHF.

The rearrangement links TRBV7-6 to TRBJ2-3, with 8 bases that match TRBD2. Germline CDR1 SGHVS, CDR2 FNYEAQ. V lost 2 bases, J lost 4 bases, and 5 bases stayed unmatched. The CDR3 runs to 15 residues. This chain's CDR3 is CASSLRGGIPDTQYF. In DNA, the CDR3 is TGTGCCAGCAGCTTACGGGGGGGGATCCCAGATACGCAGTATTTT.

This sequence joins TRBV27 and TRBJ2-1, with TRBD1 matching 8 bases. The CDR3 spans 15 residues. Per germline, CDR1 MNHEY and CDR2 SMNVEV (reference sequence). With V trimmed by 4 bases and J by 9 bases, 11 bases remained unmatched. The CDR3 spells CASSSGTGSMIEQFF. CDR3 DNA: TGTGCCAGCAGTTCCGGGACAGGATCCATGATTGAGCAGTTCTTC.

V and J are TRBV28 and TRBJ2-7; D uncertain. The CDR3 has 12 residues. Per the germline V gene, CDR1 is MDHEN and CDR2 is SYDVKM. Trimming took off 1 base at V and 4 bases at J, with 5 bases between the two ends. The DNA for the CDR3 is TGTGCCAGCAGTTTATTCAATTACGAGCAGTACTTC. This codes for CASSLFNYEQYF.

To note about this clone: One end of the junction fails to match germline, which may point to a read error. The chain is built from TRBV27 and TRBJ2-1; 9 positions match TRBD1. Germline V gene sequence: CDR1 MNHEY, CDR2 SMNVEV (reference sequence). The CDR3 consists of 16 residues. This CDR3 reads CANSLVGTGWGNEQFF. CDR3 nucleotide sequence: TGTGCCAACAGTTTAGTCGGGACAGGGTGGGGCAATGAGCAGTTCTTC.

The chain uses TRBV11-2 and TRBJ2-1; 8 bases agree with TRBD2. CDR1 is SGHAT, CDR2 FQNNGV, per germline. The CDR3 sequence is 15 residues long. With 5 bases clipped from V and 9 bases from J, the junction kept 12 bases outside the gene matches. The CDR3 loop reads CASSQTSALVGEQFF. Here the CDR3 DNA reads TGTGCCAGCAGCCAGACTAGCGCCCTTGTGGGTGAGCAGTTCTTC. Drawing the rest from reference TRBV11-2 and TRBJ2-1, the complete variable domain is EAGVAQSPRYKIIEKRQSVAFWCNPISGHATLYWYQQILGQGPKLLIQFQNNGVVDDSQLPKDRFSAERLKGVDSTLKIQPAKLEDSAVYLCASSQTSALVGEQFFGPGTRLTVL.

V gene TRBV6-1 combines with J gene TRBJ1-3; the D is unclear. The CDR3 is made up of 13 amino acids. Deletions cut 6 bases from V and 0 bases from J, with 6 bases between. The germline V gene has CDR1 MNHNS and CDR2 SASEGT. CDR3: CASSLISGNTIYF. CDR3 bases: TGTGCCAGCAGCCTAATCTCTGGAAACACCATATATTTT.

The chain carries TRBV4-1 and TRBJ2-6; 10 positions match TRBD2. The trim removed 2 bases at V and 0 bases at J, leaving 7 bases unmatched. CDR1 is MGHRA, CDR2 YSYEKL, per germline. The CDR3 spans 19 residues. The CDR3 is CASSQIGLAELSGANVLTF. CDR3 in DNA: TGCGCCAGCAGCCAAATAGGACTAGCGGAGCTCTCTGGGGCCAACGTCCTGACTTTC.

This clone was seen a few times. This sample also contains other DNA sequences that code for the same CDR3. The genes are TRBV6-5 and TRBJ2-7; 10 positions match TRBD1. In germline, CDR1 is MNHEY, CDR2 SVGAGI. CDR3 length: 14 residues. The junction had 2 bases not matched to a gene; V was cut back by 2 bases and J by 4 bases. The CDR3 sequence is CASSYGDRGYEQYF. The CDR3 DNA reads as TGTGCCAGCAGTTACGGGGACAGGGGTTACGAGCAGTACTTC.

This CDR3 is CSVARKTGELFF. The CDR3 DNA reads TGCAGCGTTGCTAGGAAAACCGGGGAGCTGTTTTTT. The chain is built from TRBV29-1 and TRBJ2-2; D remains unclear. CDR3 size: 12 residues. The V end was cut by 4 bases, the J end by 5 bases, with 8 bases between. CDR1 and CDR2 (germline): SQVTM, ANQGSEA.

V usage is TRBV28 and J usage is TRBJ1-5, with a tentative D call TRBD1 (5 bases). Germline assignment: CDR1 MDHEN and CDR2 SYDVKM. V lost 6 bases to trimming and J lost 3 bases, with 15 bases between them. The CDR3 contains 15 residues. The CDR3 region has the DNA TGTGCCAGCAGGCCCCCTCAGGGAGCCAATCAGCCCCAGCATTTT. It is translated as CASRPPQGANQPQHF.

The chain employs TRBV2 and TRBJ1-3; D gene ambiguous. CDR1 and CDR2 from the germline V gene are SNHLY and FYNNEI. Trimming pared 8 bases from V and 0 bases from J, leaving 5 bases between. This CDR3 is 12 amino acids long. CDR3 amino acids: CASGSSGNTIYF. DNA of the CDR3: TGTGCCAGCGGGAGCTCTGGAAACACCATATATTTT. Looking up the rest from reference TRBV2 and TRBJ1-3 gives the full variable domain: EPEVTQTPSHQVTQMGQEVILRCVPISNHLYFYWYRQILGQKVEFLVSFYNNEISEKSEIFDDQFSVERPDGSNFTLKIRSTKLEDSAMYFCASGSSGNTIYFGEGSWLTVV.

This clone has only a few counts. The genes are TRBV5-4 and TRBJ1-4; D perhaps matches TRBD1 (5 bases). Trimming stripped 3 bases from V and 1 base from J, with 7 bases between. The V gene's germline CDR1 is SGHNT and CDR2 YYREEE (reference sequence). The length of the CDR3 is 14 residues. CDR3 nucleotide sequence: TGTGCCAGCAGCTACGGGGGAACTAATGAAAAACTGTTTTTT. This gives the protein CASSYGGTNEKLFF.

The genes are TRBV30 and TRBJ2-5; D call uncertain. The CDR3 sequence is 12 residues long. Trimming removed 1 base from V and 5 bases from J, with 8 bases in between. Germline V gene sequence: CDR1 GTSNPN, CDR2 SVGIG (reference sequence). Here the CDR3 reads CAWSAFGETQYF. The CDR3, as DNA: TGTGCCTGGAGTGCGTTCGGGGAGACCCAGTACTTC.

Of note for this clone: Compared with germline, one end of the junction differs, possibly owing to a read error. The rearrangement uses TRBV7-9 and TRBJ1-4, with 9 nucleotides matching TRBD1. The CDR3 has 16 amino acids. Per germline, CDR1 SEHNR and CDR2 FQNEAQ (reference sequence). The CDR3 nucleotides read TGCGCCAGCAGCTTAGCGGGAGGGACAGGGACCGGAAAACTGTTTTTT. As protein: CASSLAGGTGTGKLFF. Full variable domain (missing parts from reference TRBV7-9 and TRBJ1-4): DTGVSQNPRHKITKRGQNVTFRCDPISEHNRLYWYRQTLGQGPEFLTYFQNEAQLEKSRLLSDRFSAERPKGSFSTLEIQRTEQGDSAMYLCASSLAGGTGTGKLFFGSGTQLSVL.

This clone was detected once. The gene calls are TRBV7-2 and TRBJ2-1; D remains ambiguous. Trimming stripped 8 bases from V and 0 bases from J, with 5 bases between. From germline, CDR1 is SGHTA and CDR2 FQGNSA. This CDR3 is 12 amino acids long. CDR3 in amino acids: CASRVSYNEQFF. The CDR3, as DNA: TGTGCCAGCCGGGTCTCCTACAATGAGCAGTTCTTC.

This sequence joins TRBV7-9 and TRBJ2-3, with 7 bases aligning to TRBD1. The CDR3 loop spans 15 amino acids. CDR1 is SEHNR, CDR2 FQNEAQ, per germline (reference sequence). Trimming removed 1 base from V and 2 bases from J; junction bases left unmatched: 3. CDR3 protein: CASSLGGGTTDTQYF. The CDR3 DNA sequence: TGTGCCAGCAGCTTAGGAGGGGGCACCACAGATACGCAGTATTTT. The full variable domain, completed using reference TRBV7-9 and TRBJ2-3, is DTGVSQNPRHKITKRGQNVTFRCDPISEHNRLYWYRQTLGQGPEFLTYFQNEAQLEKSRLLSDRFSAERPKGSFSTLEIQRTEQGDSAMYLCASSLGGGTTDTQYFGPGTRLTVL.

This chain connects TRBV6-1 to TRBJ2-7; 9 bases agree with TRBD1. Germline loops: CDR1 MNHNS, CDR2 SASEGT. Trimming took 6 bases from V and 7 from J; bases not matched to a gene: 7. CDR3 length: 13 amino acids. CDR3 region: CASRTQGAREQYF. In DNA, the CDR3 is TGTGCCAGCAGGACACAGGGGGCGAGAGAGCAGTACTTC.

The chain is built from TRBV29-1 and TRBJ2-6; TRBD1 agrees at 11 bases. V was clipped by 5 bases and J by 0 bases; unmatched bases: 3. The CDR3 has 16 amino acids. In germline, CDR1 is SQVTM, CDR2 ANQGSEA. CDR3: CSVPGTGGSGANVLTF. The CDR3 nucleotides read TGCAGCGTTCCCGGGACAGGGGGCTCTGGGGCCAACGTCCTGACTTTC.

J is TRBJ2-3 and V is TRBV19; possible D gene TRBD2, 7 bases. Trimming removed 4 bases from V and 9 bases from J, with 17 bases in between. The germline CDR1 and CDR2 sequences are LNHDA and SQIVND (reference sequence). The CDR3 has 14 amino acids. This CDR3 is CASSTPGGFGTQYF. The DNA for the CDR3 is TGTGCCAGTAGTACCCCGGGGGGCTTTGGAACGCAGTATTTT.

Note on this clone: Mismatch with germline at one junction end may stem from a read error. Other DNA sequences in this specimen translate into the identical CDR3. The chain combines TRBV4-1 with TRBJ1-1; 7 positions agree with TRBD1. CDR3 length: 15 residues. Germline loops: CDR1 MGHRA, CDR2 YSYEKL. The CDR3 here is CASSQVQGMNTEAFF. The CDR3 DNA sequence: TGCGCCAGCAGCCAGGTACAGGGGATGAACACTGAGGCTTTCTTT.

The chain joins TRBV9 to TRBJ1-4, with D unclear. V lost 0 bases, J lost 0 bases, and 3 bases lay in between. This CDR3 has 14 amino acids. Germline CDR1 SGDLS, CDR2 YYNGEE. The CDR3 here is CASSVGPTNEKLFF. The CDR3 bases are TGTGCCAGCAGCGTAGGGCCAACTAATGAAAAACTGTTTTTT.

This chain connects TRBV30 to TRBJ2-5; TRBD1 is a possible D gene (6 bases). The germline CDR1 and CDR2 sequences are GTSNPN and SVGIG (reference sequence). The CDR3 length is 14 residues. The germline V and J ends were trimmed by 4 bases and 5 bases, with 17 bases remaining between them. CDR3 loop: CAWNQETGKETQYF. The CDR3 DNA is TGTGCCTGGAACCAAGAGACAGGTAAGGAGACCCAGTACTTC.

This clone was detected only once. For the CDR3, the DNA is TGTGCCAGCAGTTTATCCGTGGTGGACAGGGCCCGAGATACGCAGTATTTT. This sequence encodes CASSLSVVDRARDTQYF. The chain uses TRBV27 and TRBJ2-3, with 8 bases fitting TRBD1. Germline CDR1 is MNHEY and CDR2 is SMNVEV (reference sequence). Trimming at V came to 0 bases and at J to 5 bases, leaving 10 bases not matched to a gene. The CDR3 length is 17 residues.

The chain carries TRBV28 and TRBJ1-2; 10 bases map to TRBD1. From germline, CDR1 is MDHEN and CDR2 SYDVKM. CDR3 length equals 16 residues. Germline trimming cut 7 bases from V and 3 bases from J; bases unmatched to any gene: 11. The DNA for the CDR3 is TGTGCCAGCAAGTCGGGACAGGGGTACGACTACTATGGCTACACCTTC. Protein: CASKSGQGYDYYGYTF.

This chain uses TRBV30 with TRBJ2-7; possibly TRBD1 for D (6 bases). The germline V gene encodes CDR1 GTSNPN and CDR2 SVGIG (reference sequence). The CDR3 is made up of 12 amino acids. V gave up 8 bases and J gave up 3 bases, with 14 bases separating them. The CDR3 DNA reads as TGTGCCGGAAGGGGGACGAACTACGAGCAGTACTTC. Encoded protein: CAGRGTNYEQYF.